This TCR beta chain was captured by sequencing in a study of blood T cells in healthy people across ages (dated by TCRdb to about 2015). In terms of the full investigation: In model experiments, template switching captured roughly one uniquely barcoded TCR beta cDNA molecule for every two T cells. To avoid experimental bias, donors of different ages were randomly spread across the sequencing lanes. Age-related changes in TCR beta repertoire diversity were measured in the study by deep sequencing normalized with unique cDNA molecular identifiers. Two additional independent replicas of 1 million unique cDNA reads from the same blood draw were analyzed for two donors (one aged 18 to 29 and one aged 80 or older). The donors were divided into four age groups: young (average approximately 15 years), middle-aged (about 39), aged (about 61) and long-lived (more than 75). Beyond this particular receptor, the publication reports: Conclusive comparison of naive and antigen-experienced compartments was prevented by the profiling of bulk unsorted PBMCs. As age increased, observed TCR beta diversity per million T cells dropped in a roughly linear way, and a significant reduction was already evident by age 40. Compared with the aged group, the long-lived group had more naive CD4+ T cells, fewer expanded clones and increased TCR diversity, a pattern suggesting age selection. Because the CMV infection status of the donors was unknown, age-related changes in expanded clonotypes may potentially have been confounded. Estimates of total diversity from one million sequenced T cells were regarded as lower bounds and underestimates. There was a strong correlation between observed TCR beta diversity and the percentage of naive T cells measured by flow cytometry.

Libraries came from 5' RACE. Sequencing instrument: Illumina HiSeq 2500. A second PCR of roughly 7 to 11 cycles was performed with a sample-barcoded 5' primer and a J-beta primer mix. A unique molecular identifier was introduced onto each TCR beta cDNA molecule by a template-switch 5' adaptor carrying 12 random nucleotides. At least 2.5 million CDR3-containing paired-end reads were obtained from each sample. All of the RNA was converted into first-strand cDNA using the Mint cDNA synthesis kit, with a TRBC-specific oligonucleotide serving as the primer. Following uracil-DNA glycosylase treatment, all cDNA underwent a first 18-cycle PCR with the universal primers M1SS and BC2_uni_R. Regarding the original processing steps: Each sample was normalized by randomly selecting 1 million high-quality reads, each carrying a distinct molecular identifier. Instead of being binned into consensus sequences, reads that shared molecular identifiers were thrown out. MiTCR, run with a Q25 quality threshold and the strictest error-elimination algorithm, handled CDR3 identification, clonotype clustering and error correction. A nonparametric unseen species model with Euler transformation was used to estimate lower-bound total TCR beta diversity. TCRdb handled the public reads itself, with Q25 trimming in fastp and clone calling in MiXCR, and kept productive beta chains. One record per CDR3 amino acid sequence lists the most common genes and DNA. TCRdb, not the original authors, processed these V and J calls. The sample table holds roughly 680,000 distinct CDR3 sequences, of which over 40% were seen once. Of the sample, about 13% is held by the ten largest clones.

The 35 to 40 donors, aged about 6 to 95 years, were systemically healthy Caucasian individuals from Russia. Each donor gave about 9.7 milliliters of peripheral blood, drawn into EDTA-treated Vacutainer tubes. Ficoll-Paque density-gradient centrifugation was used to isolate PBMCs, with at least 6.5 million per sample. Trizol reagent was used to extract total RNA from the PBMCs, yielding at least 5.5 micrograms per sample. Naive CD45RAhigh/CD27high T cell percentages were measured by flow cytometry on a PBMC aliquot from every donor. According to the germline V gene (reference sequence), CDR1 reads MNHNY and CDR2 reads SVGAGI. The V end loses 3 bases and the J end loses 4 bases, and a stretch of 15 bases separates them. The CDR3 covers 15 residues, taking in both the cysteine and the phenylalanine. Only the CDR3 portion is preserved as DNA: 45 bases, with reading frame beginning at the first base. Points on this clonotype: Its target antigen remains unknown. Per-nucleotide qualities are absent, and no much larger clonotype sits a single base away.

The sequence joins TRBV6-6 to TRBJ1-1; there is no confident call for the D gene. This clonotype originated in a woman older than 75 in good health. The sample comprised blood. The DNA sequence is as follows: TGTGCCAGCAGTTATGACGGGCAATCGGGCACTGAAGCTTTCTTT. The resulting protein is CASSYDGQSGTEAFF.